The 25 T cell receptor beta chains presented below share a single source sample, sequenced in a study of blood T cell repertoires in COVID-19. Libraries were prepared by immunoSEQ multiplex PCR; TCRdb keeps only in-frame clonotypes and omits some of them. The table records some 290,000 clones, 90% of them present only once. The specimen sequenced was peripheral blood. The receptor source for this set is a woman in her twenties or thirties with COVID-19, enrolled during active disease.

This chain's CDR3 is CSVVNYGRRDDYGYTF. The CDR3 coding sequence is TGCAGCGTTGTTAACTACGGGAGAAGGGATGACTATGGCTACACCTTC. The V call is TRBV29-1, the J call TRBJ1-2; D unclear. The CDR3 sequence is 16 residues long. V was pared by 4 bases and J by 3 bases, with 21 bases between. Germline CDR1 reads SQVTM; CDR2 reads ANQGSEA. The complete variable domain, with remaining parts taken from reference TRBV29-1 and TRBJ1-2, reads SAVISQKPSRDICQRGTSLTIQCQVDSQVTMMFWYRQQPGQSLTLIATANQGSEATYESGFVIDKFPISRPNLTFSTLTVSNMSPEDSSIYLCSVVNYGRRDDYGYTFGSGTRLTVV.

This clone was seen a handful of times. The chain links TRBV29-1 to TRBJ1-1; D is unclear. The CDR3 loop spans 11 amino acids. The V and J ends lost 5 bases and 3 bases respectively, with 7 bases between them. Germline lookup yields CDR1 SQVTM and CDR2 ANQGSEA. CDR3 bases: TGCAGCGTTATAAGCCACACTGAAGCTTTCTTT. This gives the protein CSVISHTEAFF. The complete variable domain, with remaining parts taken from reference TRBV29-1 and TRBJ1-1, reads SAVISQKPSRDICQRGTSLTIQCQVDSQVTMMFWYRQQPGQSLTLIATANQGSEATYESGFVIDKFPISRPNLTFSTLTVSNMSPEDSSIYLCSVISHTEAFFGQGTRLTVV.

The V gene is TRBV6-5, the J gene TRBJ1-1, with 7 bases fitting TRBD1. Per the germline V gene, CDR1 is MNHEY and CDR2 is SVGAGI. V gave up 6 bases and J gave up 10 bases; unmatched junction bases: 8. The CDR3 is 12 amino acids. This CDR3 is CASSGTAVGAFF. The CDR3 region has the DNA TGTGCCAGCAGCGGGACAGCCGTTGGAGCTTTCTTT.

The V and J genes are TRBV16 and TRBJ2-7, with 9 positions matching TRBD1. The CDR3 sequence is 20 residues long. In germline, CDR1 is KGHSY, CDR2 FQNENV. The V gene end was trimmed by 1 base and the J gene end by 5 bases; junction bases not matched to a gene: 21. CDR3 sequence (DNA): TGTGCCAGCAGCCAATTACTTGTGCGGTTCCCGGGACAGGGTGAGAACGAGCAGTACTTC. It codes for CASSQLLVRFPGQGENEQYF.

The chain has TRBV5-5 and TRBJ2-2; 10 bases line up with TRBD2. The length of the CDR3 is 15 residues. In germline, CDR1 is SGHKS, CDR2 YYEKEE (reference sequence). V shed 2 bases and J 7 bases; nucleotides not matched to a gene: 5. CDR3 residues: CASSFTSGTGGELFF. DNA for the CDR3: TGTGCCAGCAGCTTTACTAGCGGGACTGGCGGGGAGCTGTTTTTT.

This clone has a handful of counts. This chain uses TRBV11-1 with TRBJ2-3, with TRBD1 identical over 11 bases. V lost 6 bases and J lost 2; bases outside the gene matches: 4. Per the germline V gene, CDR1 is SGHAT and CDR2 is FQDESV (reference sequence). This CDR3 has 15 residues. The DNA of the CDR3 is TGTGCCAGCAGTTCAGGACAGGGGGCCACAGATACGCAGTATTTT. Its protein product is CASSSGQGATDTQYF.

The V and J genes are TRBV12-3 or TRBV12-4 and TRBJ2-5, with TRBD1 as a possible D gene (6 bases). Trimming took 7 bases from V and 2 from J, leaving 11 bases between them. The CDR3 runs to 13 residues. The CDR3 sequence is CASTTDRQETQYF. In DNA form, the CDR3 reads TGTGCCAGCACTACGGACAGACAAGAGACCCAGTACTTC.

V usage is TRBV6-5 and J usage is TRBJ1-2; D is uncertain. The CDR3 is 13 residues long. Trimming stripped 3 bases from V and 2 bases from J, with 7 bases between. The V gene's germline CDR1 is MNHEY and CDR2 SVGAGI. This chain's CDR3 is CASSYEQNYGYTF. The CDR3 nucleotides are TGTGCCAGCAGTTATGAACAGAACTATGGCTACACCTTC.

The chain employs TRBV11-3 and TRBJ2-7; 14 nucleotides agree with TRBD2. This CDR3 contains 18 residues. V lost 0 bases, J lost 7 bases, and 11 bases stayed unmatched. From germline, CDR1 is SGHNT and CDR2 YENEEA. The CDR3 DNA is TGTGCCAGCAGCTTAGATATGGGACTAGCGGGAGTGTTTGGGGAGCAGTACTTC. Protein: CASSLDMGLAGVFGEQYF.

The CDR3 reads CAISEMGAGETQYF. The DNA for the CDR3 is TGTGCCATCAGTGAAATGGGGGCGGGAGAGACCCAGTACTTC. The J gene is TRBJ2-5, the V gene TRBV10-3, with D perhaps TRBD1 (6 bases). The length of the CDR3 is 14 residues. Germline loops: CDR1 ENHRY, CDR2 SYGVKD. Trimming stripped 3 bases from V and 4 bases from J, with 12 bases between.

CDR3 bases: TGTGCCAGCAGCCGGACAGCTCAAAATTCACCCCTCCACTTT. This codes for CASSRTAQNSPLHF. The gene calls are TRBV5-4 and TRBJ1-6; possibly TRBD1 for D (6 bases). The V and J ends lost 4 bases and 7 bases respectively, with 12 bases between them. The germline gives CDR1 SGHNT, CDR2 YYREEE (reference sequence). This CDR3 contains 14 residues.

This chain uses TRBV19 with TRBJ2-1; 8 bases agree with TRBD1. Germline lookup yields CDR1 LNHDA and CDR2 SQIVND (reference sequence). The V gene end was trimmed by 6 bases and the J gene end by 5 bases; junction bases not matched to a gene: 6. This CDR3 is 14 amino acids long. The CDR3 nucleotides read TGTGCCAGTAGCACGGGACAGGCGAACAATGAGCAGTTCTTC. Amino acids: CASSTGQANNEQFF.

This rearrangement joins TRBV5-1 to TRBJ2-1, with 11 bases identical to TRBD2. Germline V gene data show CDR1 as SGHRS and CDR2 as YFSETQ. The length of the CDR3 is 17 residues. V was clipped by 0 bases and J by 1 base; unmatched bases: 3. The CDR3 protein is CASSLETSGESYNEQFF. DNA for the CDR3: TGCGCCAGCAGCTTGGAGACTAGCGGGGAATCCTACAATGAGCAGTTCTTC. Variable domain in full (rest from reference TRBV5-1 and TRBJ2-1): KAGVTQTPRYLIKTRGQQVTLSCSPISGHRSVSWYQQTPGQGLQFLFEYFSETQRNKGNFPGRFSGRQFSNSRSEMNVSTLELGDSALYLCASSLETSGESYNEQFFGPGTRLTVL.

This chain uses TRBV7-2 with TRBJ2-5; 14 nucleotides agree with TRBD2. V gave up 5 bases and J gave up 0 bases; unmatched junction bases: 5. The CDR3 runs to 17 residues. CDR1 is SGHTA, CDR2 FQGNSA, per germline. CDR3 in DNA: TGTGCCAGCAGCCTAGGGACTAGCGGGAGACACCAAGAGACCCAGTACTTC. Protein sequence: CASSLGTSGRHQETQYF.

The chain employs TRBV6-2 or TRBV6-3 and TRBJ2-3; TRBD2 matches at 12 bases. The germline V gene encodes CDR1 MNHEY and CDR2 SVGEGT. Trimming took 4 bases from V and 2 from J; bases not matched to a gene: 1. CDR3 length equals 15 residues. In DNA form, the CDR3 reads TGTGCCAGCAGTTGGACTAGCGGGAACACAGATACGCAGTATTTT. This codes for CASSWTSGNTDTQYF.

The rearrangement uses TRBV19 and TRBJ2-2; D unresolved. The germline gives CDR1 LNHDA, CDR2 SQIVND (reference sequence). The CDR3 covers 15 residues. Trimming removed 2 bases at V and 0 bases at J, with 7 bases between. CDR3 residues: CASSISAANTGELFF. In DNA form, the CDR3 reads TGTGCCAGTAGTATAAGCGCCGCGAACACCGGGGAGCTGTTTTTT.

This chain connects TRBV4-1 to TRBJ1-3; 10 positions agree with TRBD1. J was trimmed by 0 bases and V by 1 base; bases with no gene match: 18. CDR1 is MGHRA, CDR2 YSYEKL, per germline. This CDR3 contains 22 residues. In DNA, the CDR3 is TGCGCCAGCAGCCAAGGTCTCTCGAAGGGACAGGGGCTCCCGAGCTCTGGAAACACCATATATTTT. It specifies CASSQGLSKGQGLPSSGNTIYF.

This clone showed up many times. The chain is built from TRBV27 and TRBJ1-6; D unclear. Germline-derived CDR1 and CDR2 are MNHEY and SMNVEV (reference sequence). V lost 6 bases and J lost 4, with 16 bases in between. The CDR3 is 16 residues long. CDR3 bases: TGTGCCAGCAGATCTGCCAATGGGAGGTATAATTCACCCCTCCACTTT. This translates into CASRSANGRYNSPLHF.

V and J are TRBV24-1 and TRBJ1-1; D possibly corresponds to TRBD1 (6 bases). The V end lost 5 bases, the J end lost 1 base, and 10 bases lay between the germline ends. Germline CDR1 and CDR2: KGHDR and SFDVKD. The CDR3 sequence is 14 residues long. In nucleotides, the CDR3 is TGTGCCACCAGTGGCCGGACAGAGAACACTGAAGCTTTCTTT. As protein: CATSGRTENTEAFF.

The chain joins TRBV30 to TRBJ2-5, with 7 bases aligning to TRBD2. The CDR3 is made up of 13 amino acids. The ends lost 4 bases at V and 3 bases at J; junction bases unmatched: 5. The germline V gene has CDR1 GTSNPN and CDR2 SVGIG (reference sequence). The CDR3 nucleotides are TGTGCCTGGAACCCGCTAGCGGAAGAGACCCAGTACTTC. Protein product: CAWNPLAEETQYF.

CDR3 DNA: TGTGCCTGGAGTGCCGACCGGGTCGTCTATGGCTACACCTTC. Translated: CAWSADRVVYGYTF. The rearrangement uses TRBV30 and TRBJ1-2, with D unclear. Germline loops: CDR1 GTSNPN, CDR2 SVGIG (reference sequence). The length of the CDR3 is 14 residues. The V end lost 1 base, the J end lost 4 bases, and 13 bases lay between the germline ends.

V and J are TRBV6-6 and TRBJ1-2, with 9 bases that match TRBD1. After removal of 5 bases from V and 0 bases from J, the junction contained 1 base not matched to a gene. From germline, CDR1 is MNHNY and CDR2 SVGAGI (reference sequence). The CDR3 consists of 14 residues. Here the CDR3 reads CASSRQGANYGYTF. CDR3 sequence (DNA): TGTGCCAGCAGTCGACAGGGGGCTAACTATGGCTACACCTTC.

Turning to this clone: The sample carries other DNA sequences with the same CDR3. The chain carries TRBV29-1 and TRBJ1-2; D gene unclear. Trimming left V 2 bases short and J 5 bases short, with 12 bases between. This CDR3 has 13 residues. Germline-derived CDR1 and CDR2 are SQVTM and ANQGSEA. The CDR3 DNA follows: TGCAGCGTTGAATCTGGGCAGAGTTATGGCTACACCTTC. It yields the protein CSVESGQSYGYTF.

This clone was seen once. The rearrangement joins TRBV11-2 to TRBJ2-5; 7 nucleotides match TRBD2. CDR3 length equals 15 residues. In germline, CDR1 is SGHAT, CDR2 FQNNGV. The J segment lost 3 bases and the V segment lost 1 base, leaving 5 bases of the junction unmatched. The CDR3: CASSLGGGEKETQYF. Here the CDR3 DNA reads TGTGCCAGCAGCTTAGGTGGGGGGGAAAAAGAGACCCAGTACTTC.

V and J are TRBV9 and TRBJ2-7; a weak D match, TRBD2 (6 bases). The CDR3 sequence is 15 residues long. Between the trimmed V and J ends, which lost 4 bases and 4 bases, there was a span of 18 bases. Germline CDR1 reads SGDLS; CDR2 reads YYNGEE. The CDR3 loop is CASSPSGVGGYEQYF. The CDR3 DNA is TGTGCCAGCAGCCCCTCGGGGGTAGGCGGGTACGAGCAGTACTTC.